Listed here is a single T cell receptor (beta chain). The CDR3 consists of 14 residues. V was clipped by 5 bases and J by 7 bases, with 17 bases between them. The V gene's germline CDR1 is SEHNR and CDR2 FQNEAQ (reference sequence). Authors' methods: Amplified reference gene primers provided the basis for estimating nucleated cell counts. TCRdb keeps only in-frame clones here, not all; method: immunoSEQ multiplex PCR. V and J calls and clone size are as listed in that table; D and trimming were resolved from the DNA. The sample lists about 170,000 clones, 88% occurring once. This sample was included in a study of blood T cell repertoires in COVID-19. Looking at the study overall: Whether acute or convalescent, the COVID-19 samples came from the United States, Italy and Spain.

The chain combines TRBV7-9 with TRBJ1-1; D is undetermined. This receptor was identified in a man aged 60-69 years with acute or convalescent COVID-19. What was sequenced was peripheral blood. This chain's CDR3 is CASSPTALPHEAFF. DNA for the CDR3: TGTGCCAGCAGCCCAACTGCCCTACCCCATGAAGCTTTCTTT.